The rows below give T cell receptor beta chains drawn from one sample of a study of cytomegalovirus exposure and HLA in healthy donors. The repertoire was sequenced with immunoSEQ multiplex PCR; TCRdb's copy has only in-frame clones and lacks some. The sample holds 140,000 to 150,000 clones, around 79% seen once. The material sequenced was PBMCs. The receptors shown here come from a woman between 25 and 40 years old in good health and CMV-seronegative. CDR3s include the opening cysteine and the closing phenylalanine or tryptophan. A D gene is named only where the DNA matches it firmly. Rows may omit the clone size; those that give it use once, few, many or a size class.

clone_size,j_call,cdr3_length,v_call,d_call,cdr3_nt,cdr3_aa
-,TRBJ1-6,14,TRBV11-2,TRBD1,TGTGCCAGCAGCCTGGGACAGGGTTCGTCACCCCTCCACTTT,CASSLGQGSSPLHF
-,TRBJ1-2,12,TRBV6-5,TRBD1,TGTGCCAGCAGTCCAGGGGGGAGTGGCTACACCTTC,CASSPGGSGYTF
-,TRBJ2-5,13,TRBV4-1,-,TGCGCCAGCAGCCAAGATCGCCAAGAGACCCAGTACTTC,CASSQDRQETQYF
-,TRBJ1-4,14,TRBV5-1,TRBD1,TGCGCCAGCAGAGTACAGGGGGCTAATGAAAAACTGTTTTTT,CASRVQGANEKLFF
-,TRBJ1-2,16,TRBV7-9,-,TGTTCCAGCAGCCCACTGAGTGGGGGCAAGGGGAATGGCTACACCTTC,CSSSPLSGGKGNGYTF
-,TRBJ2-2,15,TRBV2,TRBD2,TGTGCCAGCCGAAGGGCTAGCGGGGCGACCGGGGAGCTGTTTTTT,CASRRASGATGELFF
-,TRBJ1-3,16,TRBV6-1,TRBD1,TGTGCCAGCAGTGCCCTTAGTGGGACAGCTGGAAACACCATATATTTT,CASSALSGTAGNTIYF
-,TRBJ2-1,14,TRBV6-5,-,TGTGCCAGCATCCCCACGAGGGGGGAGGGTGAGCAGTTCTTC,CASIPTRGEGEQFF
-,TRBJ1-4,16,TRBV5-1,TRBD1,TGCGCCAGCAGCTTAACCGGGACAGGGGGCAGGATGGAACTGTTTTTT,CASSLTGTGGRMELFF
-,TRBJ2-3,14,TRBV5-8,TRBD2,TGTGCCAGCAGGTCTAGCGGGGGAACAGATACGCAGTATTTT,CASRSSGGTDTQYF
-,TRBJ2-1,15,TRBV9,TRBD2,TGTGCCACCAGCAAGGGGACTAGCCCTTACAATGAGCAGTTCTTC,CATSKGTSPYNEQFF
few,TRBJ2-5,13,TRBV5-6,TRBD1,TGTGCCAGCAGCTTCAGGGGGCCGGAGACCCAGTACTTC,CASSFRGPETQYF
-,TRBJ1-1,13,TRBV7-6,-,TGTGCCAGCAGTCAGTCAGTGAACACTGAAGCTTTCTTT,CASSQSVNTEAFF
few,TRBJ2-2,15,TRBV10-2,-,TGCGCCAGCAGTCATAAGGGGCCGAAGACCGGGGAGCTGTTTTTT,CASSHKGPKTGELFF
-,TRBJ1-4,14,TRBV5-8,-,TGTGCCAGCAGCTTCAGGGTGGGAAGTGAAAAACTGTTTTTT,CASSFRVGSEKLFF
-,TRBJ1-6,15,TRBV9,-,TGTGCCAGCAGCGCCTTAGACAGCCAAAATTCACCCCTCCACTTT,CASSALDSQNSPLHF
-,TRBJ1-1,8,TRBV2,-,TGTGCCAGCTCGGGAGCTTTCTTT,CASSGAFF
few,TRBJ2-5,14,TRBV7-7,-,TGTGCCAGCAGCCCGGGGGAACATCAAGAGACCCAGTACTTC,CASSPGEHQETQYF
-,TRBJ1-2,14,TRBV4-2,-,TGTGCCAGCAGCCAACCGGACTTCAACTATGGCTACACCTTC,CASSQPDFNYGYTF
-,TRBJ1-1,13,TRBV27,-,TGTGCCAGCAGTCCCTTCCCGAACACTGAAGCTTTCTTT,CASSPFPNTEAFF
-,TRBJ1-2,14,TRBV7-9,TRBD1,TGTGCCAGCAGCTTAGACAGGGGGCATCGGGGCTACACCTTC,CASSLDRGHRGYTF
-,TRBJ1-3,15,TRBV9,-,TGTGCCAGCAGCGCCACAGGATACTCTGGAAACACCATATATTTT,CASSATGYSGNTIYF
-,TRBJ1-2,12,TRBV9,-,TGTGCCAGCAGCGTAGGGGAGTATGGCTACACCTTC,CASSVGEYGYTF
-,TRBJ1-5,15,TRBV19,-,TGTGCCAGTAGTATAAGCCAGGGAAGGAATCAGCCCCAGCATTTT,CASSISQGRNQPQHF
once,TRBJ1-5,15,TRBV7-2,-,TGTGCCAGCAGCCAACAGGGTGGGAACAATCAGCCCCAGCATTTT,CASSQQGGNNQPQHF
-,TRBJ2-3,16,TRBV15,TRBD2,TGTGCCACCAGCAGAGATAGCGGGGGGCCCACAGATACGCAGTATTTT,CATSRDSGGPTDTQYF
-,TRBJ2-7,11,TRBV6-1,-,TGTGCCAGCGGGGCCAGGAACGAGCAGTACTTC,CASGARNEQYF